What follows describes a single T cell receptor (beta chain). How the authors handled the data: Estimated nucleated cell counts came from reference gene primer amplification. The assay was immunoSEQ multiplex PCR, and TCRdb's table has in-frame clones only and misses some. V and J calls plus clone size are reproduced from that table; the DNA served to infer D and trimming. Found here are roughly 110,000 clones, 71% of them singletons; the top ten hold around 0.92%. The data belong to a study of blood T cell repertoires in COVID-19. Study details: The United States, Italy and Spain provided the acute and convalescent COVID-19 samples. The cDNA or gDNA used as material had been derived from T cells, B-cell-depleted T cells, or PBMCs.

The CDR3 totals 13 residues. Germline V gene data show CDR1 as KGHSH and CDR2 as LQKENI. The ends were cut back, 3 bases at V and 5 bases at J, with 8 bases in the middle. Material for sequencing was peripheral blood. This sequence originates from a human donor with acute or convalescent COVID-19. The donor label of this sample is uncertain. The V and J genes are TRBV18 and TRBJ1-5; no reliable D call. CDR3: CASSPGSDQPQHF. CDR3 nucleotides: TGTGCCAGCTCACCGGGGAGCGATCAGCCCCAGCATTTT.